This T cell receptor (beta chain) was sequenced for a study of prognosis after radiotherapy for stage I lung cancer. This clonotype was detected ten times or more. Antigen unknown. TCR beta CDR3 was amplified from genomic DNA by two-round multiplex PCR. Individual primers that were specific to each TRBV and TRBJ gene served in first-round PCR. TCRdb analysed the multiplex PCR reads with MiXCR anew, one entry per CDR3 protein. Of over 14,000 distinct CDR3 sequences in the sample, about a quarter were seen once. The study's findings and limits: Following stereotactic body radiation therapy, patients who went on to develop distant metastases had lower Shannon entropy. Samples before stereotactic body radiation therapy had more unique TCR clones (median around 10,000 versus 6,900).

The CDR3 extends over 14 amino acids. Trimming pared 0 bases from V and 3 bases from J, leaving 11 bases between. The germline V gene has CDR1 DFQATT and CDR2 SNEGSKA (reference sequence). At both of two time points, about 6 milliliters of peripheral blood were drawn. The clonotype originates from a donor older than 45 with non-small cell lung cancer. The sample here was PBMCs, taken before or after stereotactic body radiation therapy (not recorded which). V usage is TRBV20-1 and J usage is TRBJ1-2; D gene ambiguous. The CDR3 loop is CSARDTYLYYGYTF. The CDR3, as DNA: TGCAGTGCTAGAGACACGTATTTGTACTATGGCTACACCTTC.